The 29 T cell receptor beta chains below all came from one sample that was sequenced in a study of T cells after yellow fever vaccination. TCRdb used MiXCR to reprocess the 5' RACE reads, holding one entry per CDR3 protein. The table lists almost 600,000 distinct CDR3 sequences, about 13% of them singletons. Sequencing was performed on PBMCs, taken on the day of the yellow fever booster vaccination. The receptors shown here come from a man aged 25 to 45 who received the YFV17D yellow fever vaccine.

This clonotype was seen only a few times. V usage is TRBV5-1 and J usage is TRBJ2-2; D may match TRBD1 or TRBD2 (6 bases each). CDR1 is SGHRS, CDR2 YFSETQ, per germline. V lost 3 bases and J 6 bases, leaving 12 bases between the germline ends. The CDR3 totals 14 residues. The CDR3 here is CASSSGEEAGELFF. CDR3 nucleotide sequence: TGCGCCAGCAGCTCAGGGGAGGAGGCCGGGGAGCTGTTTTTT.

This chain joins TRBV5-4 and TRBJ2-1; D remains unclear. This CDR3 is built from 15 residues. Germline V CDR1 and CDR2: SGHNT, YYREEE (reference sequence). V lost 0 bases and J lost 6, with 13 bases in between. CDR3 sequence: CASSLGEGVSNEQFF. In DNA, the CDR3 is TGTGCCAGCAGCTTGGGTGAAGGAGTTAGCAATGAGCAGTTCTTC.

The chain combines TRBV10-3 with TRBJ2-7, with 7 bases lining up with TRBD2. This CDR3 comprises 14 residues. With 2 bases clipped from V and 2 bases from J, the junction kept 3 bases outside the gene matches. Germline CDR1 is ENHRY and CDR2 is SYGVKD. The CDR3 nucleotides read TGTGCCATCAGTGAGGGTAGCGGGCCCTACGAGCAGTACTTC. It encodes CAISEGSGPYEQYF.

The chain has TRBV20-1 and TRBJ2-7; D unresolved. The V gene lost 0 bases and the J gene lost 0 bases, with 15 bases spanning the gap. CDR1 is DFQATT and CDR2 is SNEGSKA in the germline V gene (reference sequence). CDR3 length: 16 residues. The DNA of the CDR3 is TGCAGTGCTAGAGATCCTGTCGACCGGAGCTCCTACGAGCAGTACTTC. It specifies CSARDPVDRSSYEQYF.

This clonotype was counted only a few times. V is TRBV28 and J is TRBJ2-7; D is undetermined. CDR3 size: 13 residues. Germline V gives CDR1 MDHEN, CDR2 SYDVKM. V was clipped by 4 bases and J by 7 bases, with 14 bases between them. The CDR3 DNA is TGTGCCAGCAGTTCCGAGTTCCTATGGGAGCAGTACTTC. It is translated as CASSSEFLWEQYF.

This clonotype was seen more than once but under ten times. The chain couples TRBV20-1 to TRBJ2-7; TRBD2 aligns across 9 bases. Germline CDR1 DFQATT, CDR2 SNEGSKA (reference sequence). The V segment lost 6 bases and the J segment 3 bases; nucleotides outside the gene matches: 9. The CDR3 is made up of 14 amino acids. CDR3 region: CSAVPGTSSYEQYF. CDR3 DNA sequence: TGCAGTGCCGTTCCCGGGACTAGCAGCTACGAGCAGTACTTC.

The chain has TRBV5-6 and TRBJ2-5, with a possible D match to TRBD1 (5 bases). The CDR3 is 14 residues long. V was trimmed by 3 bases and J by 5 bases, leaving 14 bases between them. Germline V gives CDR1 SGHDT, CDR2 YYEEEE. CDR3 amino acids: CASSWTQGSETQYF. The CDR3 DNA reads TGTGCCAGCAGCTGGACGCAGGGCTCGGAGACCCAGTACTTC. Combining the CDR3 with reference TRBV5-6 and TRBJ2-5 gives the whole variable domain DAGVTQSPTHLIKTRGQQVTLRCSPKSGHDTVSWYQQALGQGPQFIFQYYEEEERQRGNFPDRFSGHQFPNYSSELNVNALLLGDSALYLCASSWTQGSETQYFGPGTRLLVL.

This clonotype turned up a few times. The V gene is TRBV12-3 or TRBV12-4, the J gene TRBJ2-7, with TRBD2 matching over 7 bases. The CDR3 runs 15 residues. The junction had 10 bases not matched to a gene; V was cut back by 4 bases and J by 4 bases. Here the CDR3 reads CASSSPGLVSYEQYF. CDR3 bases: TGTGCCAGCAGTTCCCCCGGACTAGTCTCGTACGAGCAGTACTTC.

The chain has TRBV13 and TRBJ2-7, with 7 bases that match TRBD2. This CDR3 is 17 amino acids long. Trimming took 4 bases from V and 6 from J; bases not matched to a gene: 18. Germline V gene sequence: CDR1 PRHDT, CDR2 FYEKMQ (reference sequence). CDR3 DNA: TGTGCCAGCAGCTCCTCAGCGGGACGCACCACTTTTGGCGAGCAGTACTTC. Its translation is CASSSSAGRTTFGEQYF.

This clonotype has just a few counts. The chain is built from TRBV20-1 and TRBJ2-3, with 7 bases that match TRBD1. Per germline, CDR1 DFQATT and CDR2 SNEGSKA (reference sequence). Trimming removed 6 bases from V and 3 bases from J; junction bases left unmatched: 6. This CDR3 has 13 residues. For the CDR3, the DNA is TGCAGTGCAGGGGACAGCCAAACAGATACGCAGTATTTT. Protein: CSAGDSQTDTQYF.

V is TRBV4-3 and J is TRBJ2-7; a weak D match, TRBD2 (6 bases). This CDR3 region has 16 residues. CDR1 is LGHNA, CDR2 YSLEER, per germline. V gave up 4 bases and J gave up 1 base, with 17 bases separating them. This chain's CDR3 is CASSPYPGVGSYEQYF. CDR3 sequence (DNA): TGCGCCAGCAGCCCGTACCCGGGAGTAGGTTCCTACGAGCAGTACTTC.

The rearrangement links TRBV7-2 to TRBJ2-7; D is unresolved. CDR1 is SGHTA, CDR2 FQGNSA, per germline. With 3 bases removed from V and 3 bases from J, the gap between germline ends came to 9 bases. This CDR3 spans 13 amino acids. This CDR3 is CASSFFGDYEQYF. The CDR3 bases are TGTGCCAGCAGCTTTTTCGGTGACTACGAGCAGTACTTC.

The V gene is TRBV9, the J gene TRBJ2-6; 11 bases align to TRBD1. The junction had 5 bases not matched to a gene; V was cut back by 3 bases and J by 3 bases. The germline CDR1 and CDR2 sequences are SGDLS and YYNGEE. The CDR3 loop spans 17 amino acids. The CDR3, as DNA: TGTGCCAGCAGCGGGGTGGACAGGGGGCTTGGGGCCAACGTCCTGACTTTC. Encoded protein: CASSGVDRGLGANVLTF.

V gene TRBV20-1 combines with J gene TRBJ2-1; no clear D. Germline lookup yields CDR1 DFQATT and CDR2 SNEGSKA (reference sequence). This CDR3 contains 13 residues. The V and J ends lost 3 bases and 0 bases respectively, with 6 bases between them. The chain's CDR3 is CSASAVSYNEQFF. The CDR3 DNA sequence: TGCAGTGCTAGCGCCGTCTCCTACAATGAGCAGTTCTTC.

The genes are TRBV23-1 and TRBJ2-1, with 13 positions matching TRBD2. TRBV23-1 is sorted into the ORF group, with uncertain function. The trim removed 4 bases at V and 0 bases at J, leaving 6 bases unmatched. CDR3 length: 18 amino acids. As DNA, the CDR3 is TGCGCCAGCAGTCGCCTACTAGCGGGAGGGCCCTCCTACAATGAGCAGTTCTTC. Translation: CASSRLLAGGPSYNEQFF.

The chain uses TRBV30 and TRBJ1-3, with a possible D match to TRBD1 (6 bases). Germline V lookup: CDR1 GTSNPN, CDR2 SVGIG (reference sequence). Trimming took off 2 bases at V and 5 bases at J, with 10 bases between the two ends. CDR3 size: 13 residues. In nucleotides, the CDR3 is TGTGCCTGGAGTACAGGGAGTCGAAACACCATATATTTT. It yields the protein CAWSTGSRNTIYF.

This clonotype was counted a few times. The chain combines TRBV6-2 or TRBV6-3 with TRBJ2-4; TRBD1 or TRBD2 may be the D gene (6 bases each). V was trimmed by 6 bases and J by 0 bases, leaving 18 bases between them. This CDR3 is built from 17 residues. In germline, CDR1 is MNHEY, CDR2 SVGEGT. CDR3 bases: TGTGCCAGCAGCCGGATGCCCGGGGGCCTAGCCAAAAACATTCAGTACTTC. Protein product: CASSRMPGGLAKNIQYF.

The rearrangement uses TRBV20-1 and TRBJ2-3; a possible D gene is TRBD1 (5 bases). Per germline, CDR1 DFQATT and CDR2 SNEGSKA (reference sequence). The V gene lost 1 base and the J gene lost 1 base, with 9 bases spanning the gap. The CDR3 extends over 14 amino acids. CDR3 residues: CSARGREGTDTQYF. The CDR3 DNA reads as TGCAGTGCTAGAGGCAGGGAAGGCACAGATACGCAGTATTTT.

Ten or more counts support this clonotype. This chain links TRBV10-3 with TRBJ2-7; D unresolved. Germline CDR1 reads ENHRY; CDR2 reads SYGVKD. V was pared by 8 bases and J by 1 base, with 9 bases between. The CDR3 runs 12 residues. The CDR3 DNA sequence: TGTGCCATCTCAAGGGAATCCTACGAGCAGTACTTC. Amino acid sequence: CAISRESYEQYF.

This clonotype has a handful of counts. This chain joins TRBV10-3 and TRBJ1-1, with 11 bases lining up with TRBD1. CDR3 length equals 12 residues. Germline CDR1 is ENHRY and CDR2 is SYGVKD. V lost 7 bases and J lost 8; bases outside the gene matches: 3. The CDR3 DNA reads TGTGCCATCACCCGGGACAGGGGGGAAGCTTTCTTT. Its translation: CAITRDRGEAFF.

The chain uses TRBV30 and TRBJ1-6; D remains unclear. The V gene lost 0 bases and the J gene lost 9 bases, with 9 bases spanning the gap. The germline V gene encodes CDR1 GTSNPN and CDR2 SVGIG (reference sequence). CDR3 length: 13 amino acids. The CDR3 DNA sequence: TGTGCCTGGAGTGTACGGAAGAGTTCACCCCTCCACTTT. Protein product: CAWSVRKSSPLHF.

About this clonotype: A much larger clone lies a single base off, so this may be a read error. The chain couples TRBV5-6 to TRBJ2-1; no clear D gene. V lost 4 bases, J lost 9 bases, and 8 bases lay in between. The CDR3 contains 11 residues. Germline V CDR1 and CDR2: SGHDT, YYEEEE. CDR3 sequence: CASSQGIEQFF. In DNA, the CDR3 is TGTGCCAGCAGCCAAGGGATTGAGCAGTTCTTC.

The chain has TRBV12-3 or TRBV12-4 and TRBJ2-7; a weak D match, TRBD1 (6 bases). Trimming left V 5 bases short and J 4 bases short, with 12 bases between. This CDR3 contains 13 residues. The CDR3 DNA follows: TGTGCCAGCAGTACAGGGTCCCCGTACGAGCAGTACTTC. Translation: CASSTGSPYEQYF.

This chain connects TRBV20-1 to TRBJ2-7, with TRBD2 matching 13 bases. Trimming removed 5 bases from V and 4 bases from J; junction bases left unmatched: 2. Germline V lookup: CDR1 DFQATT, CDR2 SNEGSKA (reference sequence). The CDR3 loop spans 13 amino acids. The CDR3 bases are TGCAGTGCTCCACTAGCGGGAGGGTACGAGCAGTACTTC. It is translated as CSAPLAGGYEQYF.

The V and J genes are TRBV20-1 and TRBJ1-2, with TRBD1 matching over 7 bases. CDR1 and CDR2 from the germline V gene are DFQATT and SNEGSKA (reference sequence). V trimming: 3 bases; J trimming: 8 bases; junction bases outside the gene matches: 15. This CDR3 has 15 amino acids. CDR3 bases: TGCAGTGCTAGTGGTGGACAGGCCTTCCAGGAAGGCTACACCTTC. This codes for CSASGGQAFQEGYTF.

The CDR3, as DNA: TGCGCCAGCAGCAAGGGACAGTTTTCCACCGGGGAGCTGTTTTTT. It translates to CASSKGQFSTGELFF. The rearrangement links TRBV5-1 to TRBJ2-2, with 7 bases aligning to TRBD1. V shed 4 bases, J shed 4 bases, and the junction held 7 bases outside the gene matches. The germline gives CDR1 SGHRS, CDR2 YFSETQ. The CDR3 is made up of 15 amino acids.

This clonotype showed up many times. The V gene is TRBV23-1, the J gene TRBJ2-3; D is undetermined. TRBV23-1 is noted as an ORF with a role that remains uncertain. Trimming removed 2 bases from V and 0 bases from J, with 21 bases in between. CDR3 length: 19 residues. The CDR3, as DNA: TGCGCCAGCAGTCAACTCAATCTGCTTTTTCGCCCTAGCACAGATACGCAGTATTTT. Translated: CASSQLNLLFRPSTDTQYF.

The rearrangement uses TRBV5-1 and TRBJ2-1, with 9 bases aligning to TRBD2. V shed 3 bases and J 2 bases; nucleotides not matched to a gene: 3. The CDR3 is 15 residues long. Germline CDR1 is SGHRS and CDR2 is YFSETQ. In DNA, the CDR3 is TGCGCCAGCAGCTCGCAGCGGGGGGCCTACAATGAGCAGTTCTTC. Its translation is CASSSQRGAYNEQFF.

CDR3 in amino acids: CSAIPYRVAEAFF. The CDR3, as DNA: TGCAGTGCTATCCCGTACAGGGTGGCTGAAGCTTTCTTT. The chain has TRBV20-1 and TRBJ1-1; D is possibly TRBD1 (6 bases). CDR1 and CDR2 (germline): DFQATT, SNEGSKA (reference sequence). There are 13 residues in the CDR3. V was clipped by 4 bases and J by 6 bases, with 15 bases between them.